This T cell receptor (beta chain) is drawn from a study of neurological immune-mediated disorders. Using its own MiXCR run on the 5' RACE reads, TCRdb lists one record per CDR3 protein. The data show tens of thousands of distinct CDR3 sequences, with less than 5.5% seen just once and around 7% held by the top ten. V gave up 6 bases and J gave up 6 bases; unmatched junction bases: 2. Looked up from germline, CDR1 is SGHTA and CDR2 is FQGTGA. The CDR3 has 12 residues. This clonotype showed up many times. The antigen is not known. Findings and limits, study-wide: According to phylogenetic grouping, one related-CDR3 cluster, a possible signature, contained the repertoires of 18 of 34 multiple sclerosis patients.

The specimen was PBMCs. The receptor comes from a young man with multiple sclerosis. The rearrangement uses TRBV7-3 and TRBJ2-7, with 10 bases matching TRBD1. This chain's CDR3 is CASSRTGGEQYF. For the CDR3, the DNA is TGTGCCAGCAGTCGGACAGGGGGCGAGCAGTACTTC.